The next 32 T cell receptor beta chains were all read from a single sample in a study of beta chain features in type 1 diabetes. General study points: Patients with Type 1 diabetes showed moderately but significantly shorter TCRB CDR3s in all four CD4+ subsets.

Expressed TCRB transcripts were sequenced because the isolated RNA had all been reverse transcribed beforehand. Clones were sequenced by immunoSEQ multiplex PCR, and TCRdb holds only the in-frame ones, with some missing. Altogether roughly 300,000 clones are present, roughly a tenth being singletons, with the ten largest covering roughly 1%. Their recognized antigens are unknown. The sample consisted of central memory CD4+ T cells from blood. Receptor source: a man aged 25-45 years with type 1 diabetes.

This clone has a handful of counts. The V gene is TRBV21-1, the J gene TRBJ1-5. TRBV21-1 is a pseudogene locus. The CDR3 loop spans 17 amino acids. CDR3 sequence reads: CASSKALGGVRNQPQHF. CDR3 in DNA: TGTGCCAGCAGCAAAGCTCTCGGGGGTGTGCGCAATCAGCCCCAGCATTTT.

V usage is TRBV12-2 and J usage is TRBJ1-2. TRBV12-2 corresponds to a pseudogene. There are 16 residues in the CDR3. Written as DNA, the CDR3 is TGTGCAAGTCGCTCCTCGGTAACGCAGTCTAACTATGGCTACACCTTC. Amino acid sequence: CASRSSVTQSNYGYTF.

This clone showed up just a few times. V gene TRBV10-3 combines with J gene TRBJ1-4; D ambiguous. V lost 2 bases to trimming and J lost 3 bases, with 4 bases between them. CDR3 size: 13 residues. Germline V lookup: CDR1 ENHRY, CDR2 SYGVKD. In DNA form, the CDR3 reads TGTGCCATCAGTGAGGAGTCTAATGAAAAACTGTTTTTT. Amino acid sequence: CAISEESNEKLFF.

This clone was seen only a few times. This sequence joins TRBV30 and TRBJ2-3; perhaps D is TRBD1 or TRBD2 (6 bases each). The V gene's germline CDR1 is GTSNPN and CDR2 SVGIG (reference sequence). Trimming removed 4 bases from V and 4 bases from J, with 15 bases in between. The CDR3 runs 14 residues. Here the CDR3 reads CAWTKGGIPDTQYF. CDR3 bases: TGTGCCTGGACCAAGGGGGGTATCCCAGATACGCAGTATTTT.

This clone was seen at least ten times. J is TRBJ1-2 and V is TRBV7-2; 9 bases match TRBD1. CDR1 and CDR2 (germline): SGHTA, FQGNSA. With V trimmed by 8 bases and J by 1 base, 5 bases remained unmatched. The length of the CDR3 is 14 residues. CDR3 protein: CASWNRGHNYGYTF. The CDR3 DNA follows: TGTGCCAGCTGGAACAGGGGGCATAACTATGGCTACACCTTC.

The chain couples TRBV9 to TRBJ2-5; D gene ambiguous. Germline V gene data show CDR1 as SGDLS and CDR2 as YYNGEE. This CDR3 is built from 16 residues. Trimming pared 0 bases from V and 0 bases from J, leaving 12 bases between. CDR3 in DNA: TGTGCCAGCAGCGTAGGCTCTCGGTTGTACCAAGAGACCCAGTACTTC. It codes for CASSVGSRLYQETQYF.

This chain joins TRBV5-1 and TRBJ2-5; 7 bases fit TRBD1. The CDR3 runs 17 residues. The V gene's germline CDR1 is SGHRS and CDR2 YFSETQ. V dropped 3 bases and J dropped 1; count of bases not matched to a gene: 12. Here the CDR3 reads CASSYFRNTGAQETQYF. The CDR3, as DNA: TGCGCCAGCAGCTACTTTCGCAACACAGGGGCCCAAGAGACCCAGTACTTC.

This clone was counted only a few times. The chain links TRBV6-5 to TRBJ2-7; TRBD2 aligns across 11 bases. The germline V gene has CDR1 MNHEY and CDR2 SVGAGI. Losses at the gene ends were 7 bases for V and 4 bases for J; bases not matched to a gene: 3. This CDR3 comprises 13 residues. The CDR3: CASTVAGGYEQYF. The CDR3 DNA sequence: TGTGCCAGCACCGTAGCGGGGGGGTACGAGCAGTACTTC.

V is TRBV19 and J is TRBJ1-1; D not resolved. V lost 7 bases to trimming and J lost 2 bases, with 11 bases between them. Germline assignment: CDR1 LNHDA and CDR2 SQIVND (reference sequence). This CDR3 is 13 amino acids long. The CDR3 loop reads CASMGAENTEAFF. The CDR3 DNA sequence: TGTGCCAGTATGGGTGCCGAAAACACTGAAGCTTTCTTT.

This clone was seen many times. The chain carries TRBV29-1 and TRBJ2-2, with D perhaps being TRBD1 or TRBD2 (7 bases each). Germline CDR1 is SQVTM and CDR2 is ANQGSEA. There are 14 residues in the CDR3. Trimming stripped 8 bases from V and 2 bases from J, with 15 bases between. The CDR3, as DNA: TGCAGCACCGGGGGGACAGAAAACACCGGGGAGCTGTTTTTT. Translation gives CSTGGTENTGELFF.

The chain couples TRBV11-2 to TRBJ2-7, with D tentatively TRBD1 (5 bases). The length of the CDR3 is 12 residues. Deletions cut 0 bases from V and 8 bases from J, with 8 bases between. From germline, CDR1 is SGHAT and CDR2 FQNNGV. CDR3: CASSLEGVKQYF. CDR3 sequence (DNA): TGTGCCAGCAGCTTAGAAGGGGTAAAGCAGTACTTC.

The rearrangement joins TRBV27 to TRBJ1-5; D not certain. Trimming removed 5 bases at V and 0 bases at J, with 17 bases between. Germline V gene data show CDR1 as MNHEY and CDR2 as SMNVEV (reference sequence). The CDR3 is 17 amino acids. This CDR3 reads CASSRTSGVYSNQPQHF. The CDR3 region has the DNA TGTGCCAGCAGTCGTACTTCGGGCGTTTATAGCAATCAGCCCCAGCATTTT.

CDR3 protein: CASSLSTNYEQYF. CDR3 DNA: TGTGCCAGCAGTTTATCGACGAACTACGAGCAGTACTTC. The V call is TRBV28, the J call TRBJ2-7; D gene ambiguous. This CDR3 region has 13 residues. V dropped 1 base and J dropped 3 bases, with 7 bases sitting between them. Looked up from germline, CDR1 is MDHEN and CDR2 is SYDVKM.

This clone was counted only a few times. The chain carries TRBV4-3 and TRBJ2-7, with a weak D call TRBD1 (5 bases). With 1 base removed from V and 3 bases from J, the gap between germline ends came to 13 bases. CDR3 length: 15 amino acids. The germline gives CDR1 LGHNA, CDR2 YSLEER. The CDR3 here is CASSQGPSGLYEQYF. CDR3 sequence (DNA): TGCGCCAGCAGCCAAGGCCCCTCAGGGCTCTACGAGCAGTACTTC.

This clone was detected only a few times. The chain is built from TRBV6-1 and TRBJ2-3, with TRBD1 as a possible D gene (5 bases). Germline V lookup: CDR1 MNHNS, CDR2 SASEGT. The V gene lost 3 bases and the J gene lost 7 bases, with 11 bases spanning the gap. The CDR3 is made up of 13 amino acids. The CDR3 DNA follows: TGTGCCAGCAGTGAGCTTAGGGGAAATACGCAGTATTTT. Its translation: CASSELRGNTQYF.

The gene calls are TRBV9 and TRBJ2-3; 8 bases align to TRBD2. There are 14 residues in the CDR3. Germline CDR1 and CDR2: SGDLS and YYNGEE. V was clipped by 0 bases and J by 4 bases; unmatched bases: 1. The CDR3 sequence is CASSVAGGPDTQYF. The CDR3 DNA reads as TGTGCCAGCAGCGTAGCGGGGGGGCCAGATACGCAGTATTTT.

This clone occurred a few times. The chain is built from TRBV11-2 and TRBJ2-7, with D possibly being TRBD1 (6 bases). The CDR3 loop spans 14 amino acids. V was clipped by 0 bases and J by 12 bases, with 18 bases between them. Germline V gene lookup returns CDR1 SGHAT and CDR2 FQNNGV. CDR3 sequence: CASSLDGGGDPGYF. The CDR3 DNA reads as TGTGCCAGCAGCTTAGATGGTGGGGGCGATCCTGGGTACTTC. The full variable domain, its missing parts supplied by reference TRBV11-2 and TRBJ2-7, is EAGVAQSPRYKIIEKRQSVAFWCNPISGHATLYWYQQILGQGPKLLIQFQNNGVVDDSQLPKDRFSAERLKGVDSTLKIQPAKLEDSAVYLCASSLDGGGDPGYFGPGTRLTVT.

The chain joins TRBV9 to TRBJ2-5; D possibly corresponds to TRBD1 (6 bases). The J call may not be correct, given that the DNA end is closer to TRBJ2-7. Germline V CDR1 and CDR2: SGDLS, YYNGEE. CDR3 length: 11 residues. CDR3 amino acids: CASSADSEQYF. The CDR3 DNA is TGTGCCAGCAGCGCGGACAGCGAGCAGTACTTC.

The chain uses TRBV7-2 and TRBJ2-5; D unresolved. The V gene's germline CDR1 is SGHTA and CDR2 FQGNSA. V lost 5 bases and J 2 bases, leaving 18 bases between the germline ends. The CDR3 extends over 16 amino acids. The CDR3 protein is CASSPDRVWGQETQYF. In DNA form, the CDR3 reads TGTGCCAGCAGCCCAGATAGAGTCTGGGGTCAAGAGACCCAGTACTTC.

This clone was counted between two and nine times. The rearrangement links TRBV9 to TRBJ2-5; perhaps D is TRBD1 or TRBD2 (6 bases each). Trimming took 4 bases from V and 4 from J, leaving 17 bases between them. CDR1 and CDR2 from the germline V gene are SGDLS and YYNGEE. The CDR3 has 15 residues. CDR3 DNA: TGTGCCAGCAGCCTTCTAGGGGGGATACTAGAGACCCAGTACTTC. Protein: CASSLLGGILETQYF.

The V and J genes are TRBV4-3 and TRBJ2-5, with 7 bases matching TRBD1. The CDR3 length is 14 residues. V lost 0 bases, J lost 4 bases, and 2 bases stayed unmatched. CDR1 is LGHNA, CDR2 YSLEER, per germline. CDR3 residues: CASSQDRGRETQYF. The CDR3 DNA is TGCGCCAGCAGCCAAGACAGGGGGAGAGAGACCCAGTACTTC.

This clone was found a few times. The chain uses TRBV11-2 and TRBJ2-5; D ambiguous. The CDR3 loop spans 14 amino acids. CDR1 is SGHAT, CDR2 FQNNGV, per germline. The V and J ends lost 2 bases and 6 bases respectively, with 13 bases between them. CDR3 in DNA: TGTGCCAGCAGCTTATCAGCCGTATTGAAGACCCAGTACTTC. It codes for CASSLSAVLKTQYF.

This clone was seen more than once but under ten times. The chain carries TRBV2 and TRBJ2-2, with 7 bases that match TRBD1. V shed 8 bases, J shed 0 bases, and the junction held 3 bases outside the gene matches. The CDR3 spans 14 residues. Per the germline V gene, CDR1 is SNHLY and CDR2 is FYNNEI. The DNA of the CDR3 is TGTGCCAGCGGGGGACAGACGAACACCGGGGAGCTGTTTTTT. It specifies CASGGQTNTGELFF. The variable domain in full, completed from reference TRBV2 and TRBJ2-2, reads EPEVTQTPSHQVTQMGQEVILRCVPISNHLYFYWYRQILGQKVEFLVSFYNNEISEKSEIFDDQFSVERPDGSNFTLKIRSTKLEDSAMYFCASGGQTNTGELFFGEGSRLTVL.

The chain couples TRBV6-5 to TRBJ2-5, with D unresolved. Germline V lookup: CDR1 MNHEY, CDR2 SVGAGI. V was pared by 5 bases and J by 1 base, with 8 bases between. This CDR3 comprises 13 residues. The CDR3 sequence: CASSIRIQETQYF. The DNA for the CDR3 is TGTGCCAGCAGTATACGGATCCAAGAGACCCAGTACTTC.

This chain links TRBV7-9 with TRBJ2-5; tentatively, D is TRBD2 (5 bases). The CDR3 has 14 residues. Germline loops: CDR1 SEHNR, CDR2 FQNEAQ (reference sequence). Trimming stripped 5 bases from V and 5 bases from J, with 15 bases between. Here the CDR3 reads CASSDRGIGETQYF. The CDR3 coding sequence is TGTGCCAGCAGCGATCGGGGAATAGGGGAGACCCAGTACTTC.

This clone was seen a handful of times. V usage is TRBV18 and J usage is TRBJ1-1, with 9 bases fitting TRBD1. The CDR3 consists of 14 residues. CDR1 and CDR2 (germline): KGHSH, LQKENI. V was pared by 5 bases and J by 6 bases, with 7 bases of the junction left unmatched. The CDR3 loop is CASSSTGGVAEAFF. In DNA, the CDR3 is TGTGCCAGCTCATCGACAGGGGGAGTCGCTGAAGCTTTCTTT.

This chain joins TRBV10-2 and TRBJ1-3; D gene uncertain. In germline, CDR1 is WSHSY, CDR2 SAAADI. V lost 6 bases, J lost 0 bases, and 9 bases lay in between. The CDR3 runs to 14 residues. CDR3 coding DNA: TGCGCCAGCAGGTTGGAGAGCTCTGGAAACACCATATATTTT. This translates into CASRLESSGNTIYF.

V gene TRBV4-3 combines with J gene TRBJ2-7; tentative D call: TRBD2 (6 bases). The germline CDR1 and CDR2 sequences are LGHNA and YSLEER. Trimming removed 1 base at V and 1 base at J, with 14 bases between. The length of the CDR3 is 16 residues. The CDR3 reads CASSQGRGLASYEQYF. The CDR3 DNA follows: TGCGCCAGCAGCCAAGGAAGGGGACTCGCTTCCTACGAGCAGTACTTC.

This clone was seen repeatedly, ten times or more. The gene calls are TRBV7-2 and TRBJ2-1; D is perhaps TRBD2 (6 bases). Germline CDR1 reads SGHTA; CDR2 reads FQGNSA. V lost 5 bases and J lost 5, with 22 bases in between. This CDR3 is built from 17 residues. The CDR3 spells CASSPFSSAGQHNEQFF. The CDR3, as DNA: TGTGCCAGCAGCCCCTTCTCCTCAGCGGGCCAACACAATGAGCAGTTCTTC.

As to this clone: This sample also contains other DNA sequences that code for the same CDR3. V is TRBV9 and J is TRBJ2-3, with 9 bases aligning to TRBD2. The CDR3 is made up of 15 amino acids. Trimming at V came to 2 bases and at J to 1 base, leaving 2 bases not matched to a gene. Per the germline V gene, CDR1 is SGDLS and CDR2 is YYNGEE. DNA of the CDR3: TGTGCCAGCAGCGTCCGACTAGCGGGCACAGATACGCAGTATTTT. This encodes CASSVRLAGTDTQYF.

This clone was detected once. V gene TRBV2 combines with J gene TRBJ2-5, with D unclear. The CDR3 contains 10 residues. Trimming shortened V by 7 bases and J by 5 bases, and 5 bases separated the two germline ends. Germline V gene data show CDR1 as SNHLY and CDR2 as FYNNEI. As DNA, the CDR3 is TGTGCCAGCAACCGCGAGACCCAGTACTTC. Protein: CASNRETQYF.

This clone was counted only a few times. This chain connects TRBV6-6 to TRBJ1-1, with D possibly matching TRBD1 (5 bases). The CDR3 length is 15 residues. In germline, CDR1 is MNHNY, CDR2 SVGAGI (reference sequence). V gave up 2 bases and J gave up 3 bases, with 13 bases separating them. The CDR3 here is CASSYREGMDTEAFF. The CDR3 region has the DNA TGTGCCAGCAGTTACAGGGAGGGGATGGACACTGAAGCTTTCTTT.